This TCR beta chain was found in a study of cytomegalovirus exposure and HLA in healthy donors. Primers included in the PCR were 60 Vbeta and 13 Jbeta primers. Method: immunoSEQ multiplex PCR; TCRdb's copy keeps in-frame clones and lacks some. The data show around 90,000 clones, 79% seen once. This CDR3 contains 18 residues. After removal of 6 bases from V and 0 bases from J, the junction contained 15 bases not matched to a gene. The germline gives CDR1 SGHNT, CDR2 YENEEA. Study results and limitations: The authors enumerated over 150 TCR beta chains as linked to cytomegalovirus. The classifier, whose performance was assessed in both the original and validation cohorts, reportedly diagnosed cytomegalovirus status with high specificity and sensitivity.

The donors comprised healthy bone marrow donors. Comments on this clone: No antigen is known for it.

The material sequenced was PBMCs. This sequence joins TRBV11-3 and TRBJ1-1; 8 bases match TRBD1. The source of this sequence is a young man in good health and CMV-seronegative. CDR3 nucleotides: TGTGCCAGCAGAACCTTCCGGGACAGGTTTGGTCTGAACACTGAAGCTTTCTTT. Amino acids: CASRTFRDRFGLNTEAFF.